This T cell receptor (beta chain) was captured by sequencing in a study of Ad26.COV2.S vaccination and SARS-CoV-2 variants. Looking at the study overall: A participant enrolled in the COV1001 Ad26.COV2.S trial arm provided the sample. Into the muscle, Ad26.COV2.S was dosed once or twice, 56 days apart.

V was cut by 7 bases and J by 6 bases, with 9 bases left in between. The germline V gene encodes CDR1 SGHAT and CDR2 FQNNGV. The CDR3 length is 12 residues. Data came from immunoSEQ multiplex PCR; TCRdb stores just in-frame clones and leaves some out. The profile shows 350,000 to 500,000 clones, over 75% of them singletons. Regarding treatment: roughly 18 received Ad26.COV2.S at low or high dose, single or two shots; 5 received placebo; per-sample allocation not given. It was on day 63 after the first vaccine or placebo injection that samples were taken. The chain carries TRBV11-2 and TRBJ2-2; maybe TRBD2 (5 bases). This specimen consisted of peripheral blood, obtained in a trial of Ad26.COV2.S vaccine versus placebo. The TCR sequence derives from a person between 18 and 65 years old who received the Ad26.COV2.S COVID-19 vaccine or a placebo. The CDR3 coding sequence is TGTGCCAGCAAAACGGGGTCCGGGGAGCTGTTTTTT. Its translation is CASKTGSGELFF.